These T cell receptor beta chains were read from a single sample in a study of TIL therapy for anti-PD-1-resistant metastatic lung cancer. Clones were read by immunoSEQ multiplex PCR, and TCRdb kept only the in-frame ones, dropping some. The sample contains 6,500 or so clones, 60% to 65% of which appear only once. This specimen consisted of tumor tissue, obtained at baseline. The receptors here all came from a person aged 25 to 80 with non-small cell lung cancer. The CDR3 runs from the conserved cysteine through the conserved F or W. A D gene is named only where the DNA matches it firmly. Not every row has a clone size; where given, it reads once, few, many or a size class.

j_gene | v_gene | d_gene | abundance | CDR3aa | CDR3nt
TRBJ2-3 | TRBV25-1 | NA | few | CASARGDTQYF | TGTGCCAGCGCCAGGGGAGATACGCAGTATTTT
TRBJ2-5 | TRBV11-2 | NA | NA | CASSSEETQYF | TGTGCCAGCAGTTCCGAAGAGACCCAGTACTTC
TRBJ2-7 | TRBV6-5 | TRBD1 | NA | CASSQRTGTYEQYF | TGTGCCAGCAGTCAACGGACAGGGACCTACGAGCAGTACTTC
TRBJ2-1 | TRBV5-3 | NA | few | CARSDTRDYNEQFF | TGTGCCAGAAGTGACACTAGGGACTACAATGAGCAGTTCTTC
TRBJ1-1 | TRBV29-1 | NA | NA | CSAGHINTEAFF | TGCAGCGCCGGACATATTAACACTGAAGCTTTCTTT
TRBJ1-6 | TRBV30 | NA | NA | CAWNRWGKASPLHF | TGTGCCTGGAATCGCTGGGGGAAGGCTTCACCCCTCCACTTT
TRBJ1-1 | TRBV29-1 | NA | few | CSVVFGGQRTEAFF | TGCAGCGTTGTGTTTGGGGGGCAGAGGACTGAAGCTTTCTTT
TRBJ2-4 | TRBV6-1 | NA | NA | CASSESRVSQNIQYF | TGTGCCAGCAGTGAAAGCAGGGTTTCGCAAAACATTCAGTACTTC
TRBJ2-2 | TRBV5-1 | TRBD2 | NA | CASSLVAGEGTGELFF | TGCGCCAGCAGCTTGGTAGCGGGAGAGGGTACCGGGGAGCTGTTTTTT
TRBJ1-2 | TRBV27 | TRBD1 | NA | CASSFQNAGTGVYGYTF | TGTGCCAGCAGTTTCCAAAACGCCGGGACAGGAGTCTATGGCTACACCTTC
TRBJ2-3 | TRBV5-1 | TRBD1 | NA | CASSPDRGGGDTDTQYF | TGCGCCAGCAGCCCCGACAGGGGGGGTGGAGACACAGATACGCAGTATTTT
TRBJ1-1 | TRBV3-1/TRBV3-2 | TRBD1 | NA | CASSQNRDSNIAFF | TGTGCCAGCAGCCAAAACCGGGACAGCAATATAGCTTTCTTT
TRBJ2-1 | TRBV9 | TRBD1 | NA | CASSGSRWDSSWNEQFF | TGTGCCAGCAGCGGGTCGCGATGGGACAGCTCCTGGAATGAGCAGTTCTTC
TRBJ2-7 | TRBV5-3 | NA | NA | CARSLSPGRKGAYEQYF | TGTGCCAGAAGCCTTTCGCCGGGACGGAAGGGGGCCTACGAGCAGTACTTC
TRBJ1-6 | TRBV27 | TRBD1 | NA | CASSSGTGGLSPLHF | TGTGCCAGCAGTTCCGGGACAGGGGGCCTTTCACCCCTCCACTTT
TRBJ1-2 | TRBV10-2 | NA | NA | CASVGGNYGYTF | TGCGCCAGCGTGGGCGGGAACTATGGCTACACCTTC
TRBJ2-5 | TRBV15 | TRBD1 | NA | CATSRTGGPQETQYF | TGTGCCACCAGCAGAACAGGGGGCCCTCAAGAGACCCAGTACTTC
TRBJ2-5 | TRBV9 | NA | few | CASSVAAAWGSPGTQYF | TGTGCCAGCAGCGTAGCAGCAGCTTGGGGCAGTCCTGGGACCCAGTACTTC
TRBJ2-3 | TRBV5-5 | NA | NA | CASSTGGGEGTDTQYF | TGTGCCAGCAGCACGGGTGGTGGGGAAGGGACAGATACGCAGTATTTT
TRBJ1-6 | TRBV11-2 | NA | NA | CASSYTGTNSPLHF | TGTGCCAGCAGCTATACAGGGACCAATTCACCCCTCCACTTT
TRBJ2-1 | TRBV7-9 | TRBD2 | NA | CASSFMTTSGFGDEQFF | TGTGCCAGCAGCTTCATGACGACTAGCGGGTTCGGGGATGAGCAGTTCTTC
TRBJ2-1 | TRBV6-2/TRBV6-3 | TRBD1 | few | CASSYTTDRGLYNEQFF | TGTGCCAGCAGTTACACCACGGACAGGGGGTTATACAATGAGCAGTTCTTC
TRBJ1-3 | TRBV5-1 | NA | NA | CASSPTLLQELSGNTIYF | TGCGCCAGCAGCCCGACTCTCCTGCAGGAGCTCTCTGGAAACACCATATATTTT
TRBJ2-7 | TRBV11-2 | NA | NA | CASSLTAYEQYF | TGTGCCAGCAGCTTGACGGCCTACGAGCAGTACTTC
TRBJ2-2 | TRBV19 | NA | few | CASSIRNRENTGELFF | TGTGCCAGTAGTATAAGAAACAGGGAAAACACCGGGGAGCTGTTTTTT
TRBJ2-3 | TRBV10-1 | NA | NA | CASSGVPTDTQYF | TGCGCCAGCAGTGGGGTCCCCACAGATACGCAGTATTTT
TRBJ1-1 | TRBV6-5 | TRBD1 | NA | CASSYWTGDTEAFF | TGTGCCAGCAGTTACTGGACAGGGGACACTGAAGCTTTCTTT
TRBJ2-2 | TRBV6-5 | TRBD1 | large | CASRTGTGGHGELFF | TGTGCCAGCAGGACCGGGACAGGGGGTCATGGGGAGCTGTTTTTT
TRBJ1-3 | TRBV7-2 | NA | few | CASSFGHRRGLGSGNTIYF | TGTGCCAGCAGCTTTGGCCATCGGAGGGGCCTGGGATCTGGAAACACCATATATTTT
TRBJ2-4 | TRBV27 | NA | once | CASSFGPKQYF | TGTGCCAGCAGTTTTGGGCCTAAGCAGTACTTC
TRBJ2-7 | TRBV27 | TRBD1 | NA | CASRPGTGPYEQYF | TGTGCCAGCAGGCCCGGGACAGGGCCCTACGAGCAGTACTTC
TRBJ1-5 | TRBV4-1 | TRBD1 | NA | CASSQRADREVNQPQHF | TGCGCCAGCAGCCAAAGGGCCGACAGGGAGGTGAATCAGCCCCAGCATTTT
TRBJ2-7 | TRBV10-3 | NA | NA | CATSTQGSSYEQYF | TGTGCCACTTCCACCCAGGGTAGCTCCTACGAGCAGTACTTC
TRBJ1-5 | TRBV2 | NA | once | CASRFSGDQPQHF | TGTGCCAGCCGATTCTCGGGTGATCAGCCCCAGCATTTT
TRBJ1-5 | TRBV7-2 | TRBD1 | medium-sized | CASSFRGSNQPQHF | TGTGCCAGCAGCTTCAGGGGGAGCAATCAGCCCCAGCATTTT
TRBJ1-2 | TRBV6-5 | NA | NA | CASSYAQQGPYGYTF | TGTGCCAGCAGTTACGCCCAACAGGGACCCTATGGCTACACCTTC
TRBJ1-2 | TRBV6-1 | TRBD1 | few | CASSEEEGAGYGYTF | TGTGCCAGCAGTGAAGAGGAGGGGGCTGGGTATGGCTACACCTTC
TRBJ2-5 | TRBV5-1 | TRBD2 | NA | CASSFGLAGGPETQYF | TGCGCCAGCAGCTTTGGACTAGCGGGAGGGCCCGAGACCCAGTACTTC
TRBJ2-4 | TRBV30 | TRBD2 | NA | CARGGGRGVGDIQYF | TGTGCCCGGGGGGGCGGGCGCGGAGTTGGAGACATTCAGTACTTC
TRBJ2-3 | TRBV30 | NA | NA | CAWSAGQGGTDTQYF | TGTGCCTGGAGTGCGGGGCAGGGCGGGACAGATACGCAGTATTTT
TRBJ1-6 | TRBV6-2/TRBV6-3 | TRBD1 | medium-sized | CASSPTGQGRRSPLHF | TGTGCCAGCAGTCCCACGGGACAGGGCCGCAGGTCACCCCTCCACTTT
TRBJ2-1 | TRBV6-5 | TRBD2 | few | CASSRSGTGEQFF | TGTGCCAGCAGTCGTAGCGGGACGGGTGAGCAGTTCTTC
TRBJ2-5 | TRBV9 | TRBD2 | NA | CASSVSGTTAETQYF | TGTGCCAGCAGCGTAAGCGGGACCACAGCGGAGACCCAGTACTTC
TRBJ2-1 | TRBV5-6 | NA | medium-sized | CASSRDPTWEGDYNEQFF | TGTGCCAGCAGCCGGGACCCGACTTGGGAAGGTGACTACAATGAGCAGTTCTTC
TRBJ2-7 | TRBV28 | NA | few | CASRRLGYEQYF | TGTGCCAGTCGCCGGTTGGGCTACGAGCAGTACTTC
TRBJ2-7 | TRBV11-1 | TRBD2 | NA | CASSLGAGGYEQYF | TGTGCCAGCAGCTTAGGAGCGGGGGGTTACGAGCAGTACTTC
TRBJ1-6 | TRBV20-1 | TRBD1 | NA | CSASLPRGPNYSSSYNSPLHF | TGCAGTGCTAGTCTTCCCAGGGGGCCTAATTACTCGAGCTCCTATAATTCACCCCTCCACTTT
TRBJ1-1 | TRBV30 | NA | NA | CAWSVSGGQAFF | TGTGCCTGGAGTGTAAGCGGGGGGCAGGCTTTCTTT
TRBJ1-2 | TRBV12-3/TRBV12-4 | NA | NA | CASSLGIGYTF | TGTGCCAGCAGTTTAGGTATTGGCTACACCTTC
TRBJ2-7 | TRBV2 | TRBD2 | NA | CASSEVGRAYEQYF | TGTGCCAGCAGTGAGGTCGGGAGGGCCTACGAGCAGTACTTC
TRBJ2-5 | TRBV11-1 | NA | NA | CASSPQRRGETQYF | TGTGCCAGCAGCCCCCAACGCCGGGGAGAGACCCAGTACTTC
TRBJ2-7 | TRBV4-3 | NA | NA | CASSQGGDGTYEQYF | TGCGCCAGCAGCCAAGGCGGTGATGGAACCTACGAGCAGTACTTC
TRBJ2-1 | TRBV28 | NA | NA | CASSSFYEQFF | TGTGCCAGCAGTTCTTTTTATGAGCAGTTCTTC
TRBJ2-3 | TRBV9 | NA | few | CASSVGQDTQYF | TGTGCCAGCAGCGTAGGACAAGATACGCAGTATTTT
TRBJ2-7 | TRBV29-1 | TRBD2 | few | CSYIYGGEQYF | TGCAGCTATATCTACGGGGGGGAGCAGTACTTC
TRBJ1-4 | TRBV9 | NA | few | CASSVGENLNEKLFF | TGTGCCAGCAGCGTTGGTGAGAACCTAAATGAAAAACTGTTTTTT
TRBJ2-2 | TRBV7-3 | TRBD2 | NA | CASSLLWPSGGANTGELFF | TGTGCCAGCAGCTTACTTTGGCCTAGCGGGGGCGCGAACACCGGGGAGCTGTTTTTT
TRBJ2-7 | TRBV14 | NA | NA | CASSQHFYEQYF | TGTGCCAGCAGCCAACACTTCTACGAGCAGTACTTC
TRBJ1-1 | TRBV19 | NA | NA | CASSQNMNTEAFF | TGTGCCAGTAGTCAGAACATGAACACTGAAGCTTTCTTT
TRBJ2-2 | TRBV5-6 | TRBD1 | NA | CASSLGTGGTGELFF | TGTGCCAGCAGCTTGGGGACAGGGGGCACCGGGGAGCTGTTTTTT